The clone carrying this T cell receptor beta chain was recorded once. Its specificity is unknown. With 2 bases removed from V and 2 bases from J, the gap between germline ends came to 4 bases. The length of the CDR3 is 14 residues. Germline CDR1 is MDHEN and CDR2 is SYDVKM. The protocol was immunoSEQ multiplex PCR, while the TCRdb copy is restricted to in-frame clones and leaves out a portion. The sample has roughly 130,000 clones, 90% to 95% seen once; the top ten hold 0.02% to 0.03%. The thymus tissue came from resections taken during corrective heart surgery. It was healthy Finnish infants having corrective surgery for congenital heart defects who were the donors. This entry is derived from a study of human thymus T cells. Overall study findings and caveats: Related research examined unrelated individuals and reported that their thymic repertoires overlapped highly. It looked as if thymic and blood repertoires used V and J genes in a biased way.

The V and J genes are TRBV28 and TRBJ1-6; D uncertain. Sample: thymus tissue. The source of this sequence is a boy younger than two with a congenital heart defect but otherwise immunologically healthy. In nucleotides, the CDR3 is TGTGCCAGCAGTTTAATACCCTATAATTCACCCCTCCACTTT. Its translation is CASSLIPYNSPLHF.